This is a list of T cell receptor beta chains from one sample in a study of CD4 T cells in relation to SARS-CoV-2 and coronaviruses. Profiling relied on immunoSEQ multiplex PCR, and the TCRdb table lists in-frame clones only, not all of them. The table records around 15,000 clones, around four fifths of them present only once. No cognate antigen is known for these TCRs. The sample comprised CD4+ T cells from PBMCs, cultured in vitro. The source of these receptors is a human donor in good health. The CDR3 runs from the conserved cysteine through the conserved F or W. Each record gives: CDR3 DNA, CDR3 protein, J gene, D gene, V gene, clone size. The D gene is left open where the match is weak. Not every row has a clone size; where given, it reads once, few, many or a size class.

TGTGCCAGTAGTACATCCGGGCCACTCACAGATACGCAGTATTTT,CASSTSGPLTDTQYF,TRBJ2-3,.,TRBV19,.
TGCGCCAGCAGTCCCGGCGGGACTGGGCGATACAATGAGCAGTTCTTC,CASSPGGTGRYNEQFF,TRBJ2-1,.,TRBV10-1,few
TGTGCCAGCAGTAACCCACCTGATCAGCCCCAGCATTTT,CASSNPPDQPQHF,TRBJ1-5,.,TRBV2,.
TGTGCCAGTAGTATTGGGCAGGGAATGTACGAGCAGTACTTC,CASSIGQGMYEQYF,TRBJ2-7,.,TRBV19,.
TGCGCCAGCAGCCAACGTGGACTAGCGGGAAACACAGATACGCAGTATTTT,CASSQRGLAGNTDTQYF,TRBJ2-3,TRBD2,TRBV4-1,few
TGTGCCAGCAGCTTTTCGGGTGGTAGCGGGAGCCTACGCGGTACCCAGTACTTC,CASSFSGGSGSLRGTQYF,TRBJ2-5,TRBD2,TRBV11-3,.
TGCGCCAGCAGCTGGTCGGGACAACTGAACACCGGGGAGCTGTTTTTT,CASSWSGQLNTGELFF,TRBJ2-2,.,TRBV5-1,.
TGTGCCAGCAGCAAAGTTCAACCCAGCGGCACTGAAGCTTTCTTT,CASSKVQPSGTEAFF,TRBJ1-1,.,TRBV21-1,.
TGTGCCAGCAGTGAACGACCCGGGGAGCTGTTTTTT,CASSERPGELFF,TRBJ2-2,.,TRBV2,.
TGTGCCAGCAGCTGGGGACTAGCGGGCCTACACTACGAGCAGTACTTC,CASSWGLAGLHYEQYF,TRBJ2-7,TRBD2,TRBV5-6,.
TGTGCCAGCAGCTTATCCGGGACTAGGGTAGATACGCAGTATTTT,CASSLSGTRVDTQYF,TRBJ2-3,TRBD2,TRBV7-3,.
TGCGCCAGCAGCTTGTCCGTCCACGCCTCTAGCACAGATACGCAGTATTTT,CASSLSVHASSTDTQYF,TRBJ2-3,.,TRBV5-1,.
TGTGCCAGCAGTTTAAATGTCGGGGTGGGAACTGAAGCTTTCTTT,CASSLNVGVGTEAFF,TRBJ1-1,.,TRBV27,once
TGTGCCAGCAGCCAAAATAGGGCCGGGGGCTATGGCTACACCTTC,CASSQNRAGGYGYTF,TRBJ1-2,.,TRBV7-2,.
TGTGCCAGCAACAGATGGCAAACTGAAGCTTTCTTT,CASNRWQTEAFF,TRBJ1-1,.,TRBV28,.